A single T cell receptor beta chain is shown here with its context. Its antigen remains unknown. Repertoires were generated with immunoSEQ multiplex PCR, while TCRdb's copy carries only in-frame clones and drops some. Of tens of thousands of clones in the sample, 80% to 95% were seen once. This record belongs to a study of graft-versus-host responses after intestinal transplantation. Study-level background: As for transplant type, recipients had multivisceral, liver-intestinal, or isolated intestinal grafts. Induction using anti-thymocyte globulin, followed by tacrolimus and steroids for two to three years, was given to all recipients. Notes on the study in general: Early post-transplant declines in HvG were associated with peak levels of circulating GvH clones. Recipient bone marrow held GvH clones, some seen earlier in ileum or blood.

The length of the CDR3 is 13 residues. Trimming removed 2 bases from V and 7 bases from J, with 9 bases in between. The germline CDR1 and CDR2 sequences are MRHNA and SNTAGT. This material consisted of PBMCs, taken 750 to 850 days after a first intestinal transplant, on the day of a second. The V call is TRBV6-4, the J call TRBJ1-5; no firm D call. The receptor comes from a human patient who received an intestinal transplant, so some T cells may come from the graft donor. The CDR3 nucleotides read TGTGCCAGCAGTGACAGGCTCGGGCAGCCCCAGCATTTT. Encoded protein: CASSDRLGQPQHF.